The sequence of this T cell receptor beta chain was determined in a study of T-cell memory formation after mild COVID-19 (dated by TCRdb to 2020 to 2022). In the study overall: TCR sequence clusters from the two donors were largely donor specific. T-cell clones expanding and contracting after mild COVID-19 in a couple of donors were tracked by longitudinal TCRalpha and TCRbeta repertoire sequencing. Two young, previously healthy adult volunteers made up the cohort, one male and one female. What the work shows at the level of the full study, not this receptor alone: Balanced CD4/CD8 phenotypes were observed for clones contracting from day 15 to 85, whereas a bias towards CD4+ was observed for a second wave of clones expanding from day 15 to 37. Only two mild cases were covered by the study, and larger cohorts that include severe cases with pre-infection samples were considered necessary. The second-wave clones that peaked on day 37 were not confirmed to be SARS-CoV-2 specific. Contracting CD4+ clones were found mainly in CM and EM memory subsets, while CD8+ clones were enriched in EMRA. Some responding clones were found in pre-infection memory, which suggests that pre-existing cross-reactive memory T cells took part in the SARS-CoV-2 response.

As concerns this clonotype: The target of this receptor is not known. Nothing much larger sits one base from this clone, and base qualities are not available.

Ficoll-Paque density gradient centrifugation was the method used to isolate PBMCs. The reads were generated on an Illumina NovaSeq 6000. Using 5'RACE with constant-segment primers, TCRalpha and TCRbeta cDNA libraries were constructed, with sample barcodes and unique molecular identifiers added in the process. RNA was extracted from every sample with Trizol reagent. The libraries were amplified in two PCR steps, and the second step added a second sample barcode and Illumina TruSeq adapters. Sequencing of libraries was performed on an Illumina NovaSeq with 2 x 150 bp paired-end reads. Per the original workflow: The reads were demultiplexed and collapsed into UMI-guided consensus sequences using migec v1.2.7. Using mixcr v2.1.11, the UMI consensuses were aligned to TRA and TRB V and J templates and assembled into clonotypes. Expanded or contracted clonotypes were those called significant by both edgeR and NoisET, with noise models trained on biological replicates. edgeR calls used a false discovery rate-adjusted p below 0.01 and a log2 fold-change threshold of 1. PCA with hierarchical clustering of max-normalized trajectories of the 1000 most abundant clonotypes was used as exploratory dynamics analysis. Separately sequenced CD4+ and CD8+ repertoires were used to assign the CD4 or CD8 phenotype of responding clones. In-frame beta chains were kept once TCRdb had trimmed the public reads at Q25 with fastp and called clones with MiXCR. Rows matching on CDR3 protein sequence are summarized as one entry with the most common DNA and genes. TCRdb's processing, not the authors' own work, is the source of the V and J calls. In all, the sample holds around 370,000 distinct CDR3 sequences, and under 25% of those were seen once. The ten largest clonotypes hold approximately 13% of the sample.

From a lookup of the germline V gene (reference sequence), CDR1 and CDR2 are SEHNR and FQNEAQ. Germline trimming: 5 bases from V, 0 bases from J; junction bases outside gene matches: 8. The CDR3 runs 17 amino acids, cysteine and phenylalanine included. Just the 51-base CDR3 DNA is kept, in frame starting at base 1. Recombination linked TRBV7-9 to TRBJ2-4; 9 bases in between match TRBD2. This sequence originates from an adult woman who had mild COVID-19 (a few samples of this study predate the infection). The sample titles of this study are shuffled in the database, so cell type and time point are left out; the donor was told from shared clones. Sequenced input: PBMCs or a T cell subset sorted from them (not recorded which). CDR3 protein: CASSNPSGNIAKNIQYF. The bases read TGTGCCAGCAGCAACCCTAGCGGGAACATAGCCAAAAACATTCAGTACTTC.